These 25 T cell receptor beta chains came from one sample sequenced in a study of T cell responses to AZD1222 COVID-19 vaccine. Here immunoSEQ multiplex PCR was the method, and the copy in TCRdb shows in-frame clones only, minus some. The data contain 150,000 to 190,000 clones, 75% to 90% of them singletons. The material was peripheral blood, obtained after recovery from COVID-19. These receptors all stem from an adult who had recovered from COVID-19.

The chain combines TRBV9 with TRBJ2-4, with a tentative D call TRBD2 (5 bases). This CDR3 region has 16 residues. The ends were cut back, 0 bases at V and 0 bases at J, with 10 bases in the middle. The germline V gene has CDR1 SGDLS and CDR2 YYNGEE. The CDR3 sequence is CASSVGDGLAKNIQYF. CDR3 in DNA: TGTGCCAGCAGCGTAGGTGACGGACTAGCCAAAAACATTCAGTACTTC.

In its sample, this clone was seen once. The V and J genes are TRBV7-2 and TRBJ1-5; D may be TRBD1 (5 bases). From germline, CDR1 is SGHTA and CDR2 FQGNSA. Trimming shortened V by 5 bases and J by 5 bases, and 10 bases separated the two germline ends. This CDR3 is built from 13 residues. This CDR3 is CASSGLQDQPQHF. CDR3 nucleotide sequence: TGTGCCAGCAGCGGCCTACAGGATCAGCCCCAGCATTTT.

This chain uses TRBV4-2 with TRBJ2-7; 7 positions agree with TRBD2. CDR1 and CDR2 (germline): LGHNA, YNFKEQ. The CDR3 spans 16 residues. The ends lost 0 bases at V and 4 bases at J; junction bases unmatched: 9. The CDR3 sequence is CASSQERAQGGYEQYF. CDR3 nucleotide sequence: TGTGCCAGCAGCCAAGAAAGAGCGCAGGGAGGGTACGAGCAGTACTTC.

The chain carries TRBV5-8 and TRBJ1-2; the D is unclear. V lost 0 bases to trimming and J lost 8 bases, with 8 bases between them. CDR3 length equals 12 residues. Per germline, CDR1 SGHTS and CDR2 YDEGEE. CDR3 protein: CASSLVARGYTF. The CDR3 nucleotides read TGTGCCAGCAGCTTGGTAGCCCGGGGCTACACCTTC.

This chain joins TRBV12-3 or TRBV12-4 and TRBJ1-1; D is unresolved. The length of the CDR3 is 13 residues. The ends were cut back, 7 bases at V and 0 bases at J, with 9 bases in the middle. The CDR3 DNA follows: TGTGCCAGCACCCCTCTTTTGAACACTGAAGCTTTCTTT. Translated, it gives CASTPLLNTEAFF.

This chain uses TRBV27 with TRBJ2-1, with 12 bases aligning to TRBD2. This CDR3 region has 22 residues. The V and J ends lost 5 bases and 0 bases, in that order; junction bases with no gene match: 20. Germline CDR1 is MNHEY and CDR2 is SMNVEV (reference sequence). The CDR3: CASSRRLRGPSGGASSYNEQFF. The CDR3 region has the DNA TGTGCCAGCAGTCGGAGACTAAGGGGACCTAGCGGGGGGGCTAGCTCCTACAATGAGCAGTTCTTC.

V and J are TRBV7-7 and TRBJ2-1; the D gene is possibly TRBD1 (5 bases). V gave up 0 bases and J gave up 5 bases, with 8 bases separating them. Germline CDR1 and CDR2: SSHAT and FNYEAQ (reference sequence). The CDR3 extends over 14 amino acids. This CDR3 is CASSLALGDNEQFF. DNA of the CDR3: TGTGCCAGCAGCTTAGCGTTAGGGGACAATGAGCAGTTCTTC.

CDR3 nucleotide sequence: TGTGCCAGCCTAAATCCGGACAGGAACTATGGCTACACCTTC. Its protein is CASLNPDRNYGYTF. The chain is built from TRBV28 and TRBJ1-2; 7 positions agree with TRBD1. This CDR3 spans 14 amino acids. Per germline, CDR1 MDHEN and CDR2 SYDVKM. Germline trimming cut 8 bases from V and 2 bases from J; bases unmatched to any gene: 8.

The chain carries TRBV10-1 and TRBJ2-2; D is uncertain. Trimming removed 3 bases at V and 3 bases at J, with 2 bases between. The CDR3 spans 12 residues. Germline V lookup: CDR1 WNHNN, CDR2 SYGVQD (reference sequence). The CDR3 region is CASSEHTGELFF. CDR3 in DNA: TGCGCCAGCAGTGAACACACCGGGGAGCTGTTTTTT.

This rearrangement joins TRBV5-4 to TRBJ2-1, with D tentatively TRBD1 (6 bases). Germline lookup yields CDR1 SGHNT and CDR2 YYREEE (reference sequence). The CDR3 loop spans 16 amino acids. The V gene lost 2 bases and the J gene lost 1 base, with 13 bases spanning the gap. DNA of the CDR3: TGTGCCAGCAGCTTAAAGACAGGACAATCCTACAATGAGCAGTTCTTC. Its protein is CASSLKTGQSYNEQFF.

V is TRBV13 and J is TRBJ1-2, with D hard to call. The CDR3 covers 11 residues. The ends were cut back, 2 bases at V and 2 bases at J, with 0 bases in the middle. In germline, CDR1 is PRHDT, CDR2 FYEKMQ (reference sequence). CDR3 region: CASSLNYGYTF. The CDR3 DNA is TGTGCCAGCAGCTTAAACTATGGCTACACCTTC.

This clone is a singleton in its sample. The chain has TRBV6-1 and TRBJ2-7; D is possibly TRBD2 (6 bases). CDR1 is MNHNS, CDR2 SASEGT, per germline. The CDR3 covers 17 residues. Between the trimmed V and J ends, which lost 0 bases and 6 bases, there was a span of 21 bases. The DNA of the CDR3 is TGTGCCAGCAGTGAAGCAGGTGGCGGGGTAGGGGCCTCCGAGCAGTACTTC. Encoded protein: CASSEAGGGVGASEQYF.

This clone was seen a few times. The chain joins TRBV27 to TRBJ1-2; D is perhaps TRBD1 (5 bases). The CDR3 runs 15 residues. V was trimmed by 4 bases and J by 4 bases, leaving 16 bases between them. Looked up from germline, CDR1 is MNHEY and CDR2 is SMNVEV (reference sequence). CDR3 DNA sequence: TGTGCCAGCAGTTCTTGGGGGGGGGAGATCTATGGCTACACCTTC. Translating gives CASSSWGGEIYGYTF.

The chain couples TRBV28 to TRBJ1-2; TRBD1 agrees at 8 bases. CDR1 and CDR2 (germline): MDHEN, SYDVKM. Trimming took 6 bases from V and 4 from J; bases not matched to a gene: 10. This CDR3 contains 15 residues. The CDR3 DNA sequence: TGTGCCAGCAGGTCGAGCAGGGGGCTCGTCTATGGCTACACCTTC. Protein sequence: CASRSSRGLVYGYTF.

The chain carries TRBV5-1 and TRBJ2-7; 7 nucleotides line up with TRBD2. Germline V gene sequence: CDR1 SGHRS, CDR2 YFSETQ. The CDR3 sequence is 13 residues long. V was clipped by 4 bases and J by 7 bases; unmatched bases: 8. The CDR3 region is CASSPRLAGEQYF. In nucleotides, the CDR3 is TGCGCCAGCAGCCCCCGACTAGCTGGGGAGCAGTACTTC.

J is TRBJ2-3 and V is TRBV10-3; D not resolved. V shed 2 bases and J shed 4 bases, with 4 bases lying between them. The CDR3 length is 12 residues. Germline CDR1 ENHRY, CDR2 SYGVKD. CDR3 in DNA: TGTGCCATCAGTGAGGAAGCAGATACGCAGTATTTT. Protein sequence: CAISEEADTQYF.

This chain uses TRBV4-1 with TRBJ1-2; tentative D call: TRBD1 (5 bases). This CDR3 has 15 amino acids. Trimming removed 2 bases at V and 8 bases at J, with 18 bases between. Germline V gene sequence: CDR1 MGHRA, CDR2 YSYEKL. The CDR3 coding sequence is TGCGCCAGCAGCCAAATGATGGGGGACCTTGGGGGCTACACCTTC. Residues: CASSQMMGDLGGYTF.

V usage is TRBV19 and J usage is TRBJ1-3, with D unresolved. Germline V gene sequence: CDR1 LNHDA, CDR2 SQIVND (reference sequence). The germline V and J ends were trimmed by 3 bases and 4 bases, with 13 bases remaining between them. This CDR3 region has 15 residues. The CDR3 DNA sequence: TGTGCCAGTAGTATCCTCAAGGGCTCGGGAAACACCATATATTTT. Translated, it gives CASSILKGSGNTIYF.

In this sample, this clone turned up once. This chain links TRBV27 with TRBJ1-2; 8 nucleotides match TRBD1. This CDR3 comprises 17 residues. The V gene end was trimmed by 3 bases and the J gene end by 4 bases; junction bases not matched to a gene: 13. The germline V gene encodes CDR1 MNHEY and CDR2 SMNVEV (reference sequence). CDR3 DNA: TGTGCCAGCAGTTTGTTTTCAGGGGGCGGGAGCGGCTATGGCTACACCTTC. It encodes CASSLFSGGGSGYGYTF.

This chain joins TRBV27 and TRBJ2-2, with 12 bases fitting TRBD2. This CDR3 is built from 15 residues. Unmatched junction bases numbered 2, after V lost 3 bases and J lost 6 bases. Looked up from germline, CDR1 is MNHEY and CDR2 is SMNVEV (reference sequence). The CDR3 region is CASSLTSGSSGELFF. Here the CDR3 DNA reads TGTGCCAGCAGTTTGACTAGCGGGAGTTCCGGGGAGCTGTTTTTT.

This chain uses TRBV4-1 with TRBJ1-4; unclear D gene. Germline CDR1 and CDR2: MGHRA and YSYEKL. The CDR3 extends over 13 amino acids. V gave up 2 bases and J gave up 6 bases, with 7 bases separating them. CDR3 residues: CASSQILDEKLFF. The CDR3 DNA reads TGCGCCAGCAGCCAAATCCTGGATGAAAAACTGTTTTTT.

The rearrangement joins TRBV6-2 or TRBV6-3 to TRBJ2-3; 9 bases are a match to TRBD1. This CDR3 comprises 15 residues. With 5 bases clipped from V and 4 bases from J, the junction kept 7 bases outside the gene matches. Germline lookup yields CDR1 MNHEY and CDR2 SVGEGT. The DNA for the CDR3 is TGTGCCAGCAGTGGTCCGGGACAGGGCCCAGATACGCAGTATTTT. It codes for CASSGPGQGPDTQYF.

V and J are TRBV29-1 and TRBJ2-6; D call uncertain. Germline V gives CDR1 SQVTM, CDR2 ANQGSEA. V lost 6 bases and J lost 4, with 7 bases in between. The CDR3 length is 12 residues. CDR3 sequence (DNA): TGCAGCGTCGACGACGGGGCCAACGTCCTGACTTTC. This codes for CSVDDGANVLTF.

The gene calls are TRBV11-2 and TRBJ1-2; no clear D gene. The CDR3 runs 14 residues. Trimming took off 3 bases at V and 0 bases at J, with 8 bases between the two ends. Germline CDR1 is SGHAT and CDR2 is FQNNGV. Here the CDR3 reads CASSLSTANYGYTF. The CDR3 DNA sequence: TGTGCCAGCAGCTTGTCAACAGCTAACTATGGCTACACCTTC.

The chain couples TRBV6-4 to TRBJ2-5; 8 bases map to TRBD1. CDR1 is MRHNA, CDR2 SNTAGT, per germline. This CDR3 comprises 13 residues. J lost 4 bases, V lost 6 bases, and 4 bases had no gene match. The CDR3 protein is CASSRGPGETQYF. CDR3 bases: TGTGCCAGCAGCAGGGGGCCAGGAGAGACCCAGTACTTC.